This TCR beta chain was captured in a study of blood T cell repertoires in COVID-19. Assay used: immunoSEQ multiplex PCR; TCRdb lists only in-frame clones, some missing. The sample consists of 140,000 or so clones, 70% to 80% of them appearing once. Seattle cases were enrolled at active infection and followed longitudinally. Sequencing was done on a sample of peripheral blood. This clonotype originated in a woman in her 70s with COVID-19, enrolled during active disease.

CDR3 sequence reads: CASARGVDYEQFF. The CDR3 region has the DNA TGTGCCAGCGCCCGGGGGGTAGACTATGAGCAGTTCTTC. The chain combines TRBV2 with TRBJ2-1; 7 bases agree with TRBD2. Per germline, CDR1 SNHLY and CDR2 FYNNEI. Trimming took 8 bases from V and 8 from J; bases not matched to a gene: 9. This CDR3 is built from 13 residues.